This T cell receptor beta chain was sequenced for a study of early T cells in non-severe SARS-CoV-2 infection. Overall study: The chains were unpaired, and the sequenced material was bulk RNA from unsorted whole blood. Notes on the study in general: A preference for anti-spike CD8 responses marked VDJdb matching, which missed private and CD4 specificities.

This CDR3 is built from 13 residues. With 1 base removed from V and 10 bases from J, the gap between germline ends came to 8 bases. Germline V gives CDR1 SGHAT, CDR2 FQNNGV. This clonotype was seen many times. What it recognizes is unknown. Individual cDNA molecules were tagged with unique molecular identifiers. TCRdb passed the 5' RACE reads through MiXCR, listing each CDR3 protein once. The table has just under 85,000 distinct CDR3 sequences, more than 9% seen once; the top ten hold roughly 8%. J is TRBJ1-6 and V is TRBV11-2; no definite D call. The clonotype comes from an adult who was a healthcare worker with PCR-confirmed SARS-CoV-2 infection or an uninfected control (not recorded which). The sequenced sample was whole blood, obtained at baseline. CDR3 in amino acids: CASSLVPDSPLHF. CDR3 coding DNA: TGTGCCAGCAGCTTAGTCCCAGACTCACCCCTCCACTTT.